This T cell receptor (beta chain) was captured in a study of beta chain features in type 1 diabetes. Expressed TCRB transcripts were sequenced because the isolated RNA had all been reverse transcribed beforehand. Produced via immunoSEQ multiplex PCR; TCRdb's table is partial and in-frame only. The sample comprises under 450,000 clones, roughly 13% of which are singletons, and under 0.04% rests with the top ten. The receptor was isolated from a man aged 25-40 years in good health. Sequencing input: naive CD4+ T cells from blood.

CDR3 sequence (DNA): TGCAGCGCCCGTGGCGGGGGACTATACAATGAGCAGTTCTTC. This gives the protein CSARGGGLYNEQFF. This chain connects TRBV29-1 to TRBJ2-1, with 7 bases matching TRBD2. Per germline, CDR1 SQVTM and CDR2 ANQGSEA. Trimming cost V 7 bases and J 4 bases; bases outside gene matches: 10. This CDR3 has 14 amino acids.